The 2 T cell receptor beta chains reported below all come from one sample, sequenced in a study of PD-1 blockade in classical Hodgkin lymphoma (dated by TCRdb to about 2020). The receptor library was made with the immunoSEQ multiplex PCR assay. TCRdb stores this immuneACCESS table with in-frame sequences only. Part of the clones is absent; in the studies checked, under half of the shortfall reflects unresolved V genes, and no reason is known for the rest. Within this sample are approximately 110,000 clones, with approximately 89% of them counted one time only. The ten top clones hold under 20% of the sample. The time point label, as the study defines it: cycle 4 day 1 (C4D1), after less than 7 weeks of nivolumab. All trial patients had relapsed after autologous stem cell transplantation, with cohorts A, B and C differing in prior brentuximab vedotin exposure. The sample was peripheral blood mononuclear cells (PBMCs), taken before the fourth cycle of nivolumab. The receptors stem from a human donor with classical Hodgkin lymphoma.

The V gene is TRBV4-1, the J gene TRBJ1-6; D might be TRBD1 (6 bases). Germline V gene sequence: CDR1 MGHRA, CDR2 YSYEKL. The CDR3 contains 13 residues. The ends were cut back, 0 bases at V and 9 bases at J, with 6 bases in the middle. In DNA, the CDR3 is TGCGCCAGCAGCCAAGAAGGGGGTTCACCCCTCCACTTT. Residues: CASSQEGGSPLHF.

The chain links TRBV29-1 to TRBJ1-2; D remains unclear. V lost 1 base and J lost 1, with 13 bases in between. Germline V gene sequence: CDR1 SQVTM, CDR2 ANQGSEA. The CDR3 contains 15 residues. The CDR3 DNA follows: TGCAGCGTTGAAGGAAATGGCAGGATTAACTATGGCTACACCTTC. This codes for CSVEGNGRINYGYTF.